The rows below give T cell receptor beta chains drawn from one sample of a study of blood T cells in healthy people across ages. TCRdb re-called the 5' RACE reads through MiXCR, storing one row per CDR3 protein. The data contain more than 800,000 distinct CDR3 sequences, around 43% of them singletons. Sequencing input: blood. These receptor sequences come from a woman in her sixties in good health. The conserved cysteine and the conserved F or W are not part of the CDR3 here. D genes are given only for firm matches.

>TRBV20-1|TRBD2|TRBJ2-3
SARDVSLAGGTDTQY
>TRBV4-1|-|TRBJ2-3
ASSQDLGSTDTQY
>TRBV28|-|TRBJ2-1
ATSRGSGFYNEQF
>TRBV10-3|TRBD1|TRBJ2-7
AISERDRASSRYYEQY
>TRBV12-3/TRBV12-4|-|TRBJ2-1
ASSLMDGMHNEQF
>TRBV11-2|TRBD2|TRBJ2-1
ASSLGAGVDEQF
>TRBV20-1|-|TRBJ2-3
SAKSSDTQY
>TRBV15|-|TRBJ2-5
ATKLGESEDNEQY
>TRBV29-1|-|TRBJ2-3
SVPRSPGDTQY
>TRBV12-3/TRBV12-4|-|TRBJ1-2
ASSLVADYGYT
>TRBV7-6|-|TRBJ2-6
ASSLLSGTNVLT
>TRBV5-1|TRBD2|TRBJ2-1
ASSWGGDNHNEQF
>TRBV6-2/TRBV6-3|TRBD2|TRBJ2-1
ASSYGLAGGYNEQF
>TRBV6-5|-|TRBJ2-1
ASSRSPRENEQF
>TRBV5-1|-|TRBJ1-4
ASSDAEATNEKLF
>TRBV30|-|TRBJ2-3
AWSPLISTEIDTQY
>TRBV29-1|TRBD1|TRBJ2-5
GVVYRGLETQY
>TRBV6-6|TRBD2|TRBJ2-5
ASSSTGLASEQY
>TRBV29-1|TRBD1|TRBJ1-2
SVPWTGGSYGYT
>TRBV10-3|-|TRBJ1-5
AASTMNRARGNQPQH
>TRBV11-2|TRBD2|TRBJ2-3
ASSLGASGRETDTQY
>TRBV20-1|TRBD2|TRBJ2-5
SARDDLRRAGGPRTQY